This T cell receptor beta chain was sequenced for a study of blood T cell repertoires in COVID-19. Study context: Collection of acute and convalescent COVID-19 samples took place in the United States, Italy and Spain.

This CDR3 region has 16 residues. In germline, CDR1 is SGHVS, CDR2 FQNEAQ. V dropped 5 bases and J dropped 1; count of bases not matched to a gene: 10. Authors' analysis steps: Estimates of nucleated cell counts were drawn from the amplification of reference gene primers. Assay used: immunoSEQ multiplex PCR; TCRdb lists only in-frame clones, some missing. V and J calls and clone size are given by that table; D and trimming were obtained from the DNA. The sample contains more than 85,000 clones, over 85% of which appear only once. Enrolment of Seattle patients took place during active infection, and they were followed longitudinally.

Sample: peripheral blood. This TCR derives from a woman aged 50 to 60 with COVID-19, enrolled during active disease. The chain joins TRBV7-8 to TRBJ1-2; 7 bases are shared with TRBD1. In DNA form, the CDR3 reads TGTGCCAGCAGCGCGACAGGGTCGGTCGTTAACTATGGCTACACCTTC. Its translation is CASSATGSVVNYGYTF.